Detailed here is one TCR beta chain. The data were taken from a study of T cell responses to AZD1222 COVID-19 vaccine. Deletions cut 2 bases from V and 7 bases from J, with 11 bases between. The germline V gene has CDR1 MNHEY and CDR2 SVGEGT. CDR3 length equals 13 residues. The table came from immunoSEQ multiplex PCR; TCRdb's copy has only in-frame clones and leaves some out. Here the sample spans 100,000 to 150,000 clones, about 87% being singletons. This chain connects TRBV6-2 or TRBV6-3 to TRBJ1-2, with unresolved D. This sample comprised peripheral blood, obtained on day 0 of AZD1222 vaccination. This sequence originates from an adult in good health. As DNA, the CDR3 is TGTGCCAGCAGTTACGAAGGGATTGGTGGCTACACCTTC. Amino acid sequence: CASSYEGIGGYTF.